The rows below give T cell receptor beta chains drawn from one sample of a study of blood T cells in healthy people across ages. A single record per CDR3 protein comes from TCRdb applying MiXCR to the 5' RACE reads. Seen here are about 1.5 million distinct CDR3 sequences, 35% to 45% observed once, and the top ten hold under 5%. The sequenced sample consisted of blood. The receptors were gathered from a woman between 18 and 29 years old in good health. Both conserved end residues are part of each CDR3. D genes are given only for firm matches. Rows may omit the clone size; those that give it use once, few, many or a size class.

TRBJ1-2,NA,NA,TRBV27,CASSPAVGSYDYTF,TGTGCCAGCAGTCCCGCAGTAGGAAGCTATGACTACACCTTC
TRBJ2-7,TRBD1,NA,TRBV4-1,CASSQGGGTAVYEQYF,TGCGCCAGCAGCCAAGGAGGTGGGACAGCAGTTTACGAGCAGTACTTC
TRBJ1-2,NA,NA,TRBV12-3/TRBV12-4,CASSSTKSPNYGYTF,TGTGCCAGCAGCTCTACGAAGTCTCCTAACTATGGCTACACCTTC
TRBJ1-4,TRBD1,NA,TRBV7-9,CASSWAQGNEKLFF,TGTGCCAGCAGCTGGGCACAGGGGAATGAAAAACTGTTTTTT
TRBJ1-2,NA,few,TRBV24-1,CATSDFETSYGYTF,TGTGCCACCAGTGATTTTGAGACATCTTATGGCTACACCTTC
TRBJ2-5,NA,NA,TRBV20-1,CSARERALVMSGTQYF,TGCAGTGCTAGAGAGCGTGCTTTAGTGATGTCTGGGACCCAGTACTTC
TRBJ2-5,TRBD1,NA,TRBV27,CASSLSGQVLTEQYF,TGTGCCAGCAGTTTATCTGGACAGGTCCTAACGGAGCAGTACTTC
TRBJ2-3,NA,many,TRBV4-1,CASSHQISGLSADTQYF,TGCGCCAGCAGCCATCAAATCTCGGGACTTTCAGCAGATACGCAGTATTTT
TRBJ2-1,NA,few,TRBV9,CASSVGISYNEQFF,TGTGCCAGCAGCGTAGGGATTTCCTACAATGAGCAGTTCTTC
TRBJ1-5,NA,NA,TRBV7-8,CASSLALQAFNQPQHF,TGTGCCAGCAGCTTAGCTCTCCAGGCTTTCAATCAGCCCCAGCATTTT
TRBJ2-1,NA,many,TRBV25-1,CASSDRWVNEQFF,TGTGCCAGCAGTGATAGATGGGTGAATGAGCAGTTCTTC
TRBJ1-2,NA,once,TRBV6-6,CASRRTSGDYGYTF,TGTGCCAGCAGGCGGACGTCGGGAGACTATGGCTACACCTTC
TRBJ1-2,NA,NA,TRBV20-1,CSAVKNAGYTF,TGCAGTGCTGTAAAAAATGCTGGCTACACCTTC
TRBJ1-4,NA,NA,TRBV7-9,CASSLEFGEKLFF,TGTGCCAGCAGCTTAGAGTTTGGTGAAAAACTGTTTTTT
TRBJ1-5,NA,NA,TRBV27,CAGSLSGLNQPQHF,TGTGCCGGCAGTTTATCCGGGCTAAATCAGCCCCAGCATTTT
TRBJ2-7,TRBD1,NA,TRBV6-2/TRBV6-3,CASTQRDRPYEQYF,TGTGCCAGCACCCAGAGGGACAGACCCTACGAGCAGTACTTC
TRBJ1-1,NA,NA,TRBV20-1,CSATRTALNTEAFF,TGCAGTGCTACCCGGACAGCTCTGAACACTGAAGCTTTCTTT
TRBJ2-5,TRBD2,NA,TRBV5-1,CASSLIGEGLNEQYF,TGCGCCAGCAGCTTGATTGGGGAGGGCCTAAATGAGCAGTACTTC
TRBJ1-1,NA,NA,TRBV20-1,CSARRGQGAFF,TGCAGTGCTAGAAGGGGACAAGGGGCTTTCTTT
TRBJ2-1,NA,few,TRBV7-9,CASSYRRRIDNEQFF,TGTGCCAGCAGCTACCGCAGAAGGATTGACAATGAGCAGTTCTTC
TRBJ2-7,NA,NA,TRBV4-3,CASSPAGDHEQYF,TGCGCCAGCAGCCCAGCCGGGGACCACGAGCAGTACTTC
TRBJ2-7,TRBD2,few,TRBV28,CASSFSGTSGSYEQYF,TGTGCCAGCAGTTTTTCCGGGACTAGCGGCTCCTACGAGCAGTACTTC
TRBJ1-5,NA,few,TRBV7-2,CASRSLGQGQPQHF,TGTGCCAGCAGGTCATTGGGGCAGGGACAGCCCCAGCATTTT
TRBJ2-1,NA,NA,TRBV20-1,CSARIGYNEQFF,TGCAGTGCTAGAATCGGGTACAATGAGCAGTTCTTC
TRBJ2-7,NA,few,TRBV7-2,CASSLIMGPIGYF,TGTGCCAGCAGCTTAATTATGGGACCTATTGGGTACTTC
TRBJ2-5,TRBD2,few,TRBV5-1,CASSLGPSGGETQYF,TGCGCCAGCAGCTTGGGACCGTCGGGAGGGGAGACCCAGTACTTC
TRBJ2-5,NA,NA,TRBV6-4,CASSANPGTVQETQYF,TGTGCCAGCAGTGCTAACCCTGGGACGGTCCAAGAGACCCAGTACTTC
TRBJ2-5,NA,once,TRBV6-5,CASSYSTGWAQYF,TGTGCCAGCAGTTACTCGACCGGGTGGGCCCAGTACTTC
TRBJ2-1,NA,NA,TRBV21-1,CASSKGLSYNEQFF,TGTGCCAGCAGCAAGGGACTCTCCTACAATGAGCAGTTCTTC
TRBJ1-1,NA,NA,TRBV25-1,CASSGGRVTAFF,TGTGCCAGCAGTGGGGGACGGGTGACTGCTTTCTTT
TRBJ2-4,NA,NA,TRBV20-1,CSARIEGRQNIQYF,TGCAGTGCTAGAATTGAGGGCAGACAAAACATTCAGTACTTC
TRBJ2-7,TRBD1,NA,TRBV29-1,CSVRDRWYEQYF,TGCAGCGTCCGGGACAGGTGGTACGAGCAGTACTTC
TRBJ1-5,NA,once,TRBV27,CAGSPPGPERNQPQHF,TGTGCCGGCAGCCCTCCGGGTCCTGAGCGCAATCAGCCCCAGCATTTT
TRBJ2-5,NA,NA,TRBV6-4,CASSDLTGPNEQYF,TGTGCCAGCAGTGACTTAACAGGGCCCAATGAGCAGTACTTC
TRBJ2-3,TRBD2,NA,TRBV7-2,CASSLWTSGSRTDTQYF,TGTGCCAGCAGCCTATGGACTAGCGGGTCCCGCACAGATACGCAGTATTTT
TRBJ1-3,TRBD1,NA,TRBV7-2,CASSLVGGTAGNTIYF,TGTGCCAGCAGCTTAGTTGGGGGGACAGCCGGAAACACCATATATTTT
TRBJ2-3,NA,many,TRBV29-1,CSVHSSDTQYF,TGCAGCGTTCACTCTAGTGATACGCAGTATTTT
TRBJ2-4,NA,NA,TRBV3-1,CASSQERGLARRNIQYF,TGTGCCAGCAGCCAAGAACGTGGCCTGGCTCGGAGAAACATTCAGTACTTC
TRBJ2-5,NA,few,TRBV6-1,CASLLGGNQETQYF,TGTGCCAGCCTCCTTGGCGGGAACCAAGAGACCCAGTACTTC